Below are 9 T cell receptor beta chains sequenced from a single sample in a study of blood T cell repertoires in COVID-19. The table came from immunoSEQ multiplex PCR; TCRdb's copy has only in-frame clones and leaves some out. The sample yields more than 250,000 clones, 89% seen once. The sample was peripheral blood. Receptors originate from a man between 18 and 29 years old who had recovered from COVID-19.

This clone was counted a single time. The rearrangement uses TRBV3-1 (or the pseudogene TRBV3-2) and TRBJ2-1; 11 nucleotides line up with TRBD2. The CDR3 contains 18 residues. Germline V CDR1 and CDR2: LGHDT, YNNKEL (reference sequence). V lost 0 bases, J lost 6 bases, and 10 bases stayed unmatched. The CDR3 DNA sequence: TGTGCCAGCAGCCAAGAGATCTGGGTAGCGGGGGGGCTCAATGAGCAGTTCTTC. Translating gives CASSQEIWVAGGLNEQFF.

V and J are TRBV19 and TRBJ1-1, with D maybe TRBD1 (5 bases). The V end was cut by 2 bases, the J end by 2 bases, with 9 bases between. The CDR3 covers 14 residues. CDR1 is LNHDA, CDR2 SQIVND, per germline (reference sequence). The CDR3 loop reads CASSISRDNTEAFF. In nucleotides, the CDR3 is TGTGCCAGTAGTATATCCAGGGATAACACTGAAGCTTTCTTT.

The J gene is TRBJ2-1, the V gene TRBV4-2; D unclear. The CDR3 contains 16 residues. Trimming took 0 bases from V and 4 from J, leaving 13 bases between them. CDR1 and CDR2 (germline): LGHNA, YNFKEQ. CDR3 DNA: TGTGCCAGCAGCCAAGATCGGCTAGAGGCGTACAATGAGCAGTTCTTC. Its protein is CASSQDRLEAYNEQFF.

This clone was recorded a few times. V and J are TRBV2 and TRBJ1-1, with 7 bases matching TRBD1. Germline V gene lookup returns CDR1 SNHLY and CDR2 FYNNEI. V lost 5 bases, J lost 4 bases, and 1 base stayed unmatched. The CDR3 runs 12 residues. CDR3 sequence reads: CASSRTGTEAFF. The CDR3 DNA sequence: TGTGCCAGCAGTAGGACAGGCACTGAAGCTTTCTTT.

The chain employs TRBV27 and TRBJ2-1, with 14 positions matching TRBD2. The CDR3 extends over 17 amino acids. Germline CDR1 MNHEY, CDR2 SMNVEV (reference sequence). After removal of 0 bases from V and 6 bases from J, the junction contained 4 bases not matched to a gene. The CDR3 region has the DNA TGTGCCAGCAGTTTATCGGGACTAGCGGGAGACAGCAATGAGCAGTTCTTC. Encoded protein: CASSLSGLAGDSNEQFF.

The sample holds one count of this clone. The V and J genes are TRBV5-1 and TRBJ1-1, with TRBD1 identical over 7 bases. The J segment lost 5 bases and the V segment lost 4 bases, leaving 8 bases of the junction unmatched. Germline CDR1 SGHRS, CDR2 YFSETQ. The CDR3 extends over 14 amino acids. The CDR3 loop is CASSQTGVGTEAFF. The CDR3 nucleotides are TGCGCCAGCAGCCAAACAGGGGTTGGGACTGAAGCTTTCTTT.

The chain recombines TRBV4-1 with TRBJ1-1, with 11 nucleotides matching TRBD1. Per germline, CDR1 MGHRA and CDR2 YSYEKL. V lost 6 bases to trimming and J lost 2 bases; unmatched junction nucleotides: 5. The length of the CDR3 is 15 residues. CDR3 sequence: CASRPGQGANTEAFF. The CDR3 DNA is TGCGCCAGCAGGCCCGGACAGGGGGCAAACACTGAAGCTTTCTTT.

The chain recombines TRBV6-6 with TRBJ1-1; maybe TRBD1 (6 bases). The CDR3 consists of 16 residues. The germline CDR1 and CDR2 sequences are MNHNY and SVGAGI (reference sequence). The V end was cut by 4 bases, the J end by 4 bases, with 19 bases between. The CDR3 here is CASSSSDRSVSTEAFF. In DNA, the CDR3 is TGTGCCAGCAGTTCTTCCGACAGGAGTGTTAGCACTGAAGCTTTCTTT.

The chain links TRBV27 to TRBJ2-7, with 10 positions matching TRBD1. The CDR3 contains 15 residues. Per germline, CDR1 MNHEY and CDR2 SMNVEV (reference sequence). V dropped 2 bases and J dropped 4; count of bases not matched to a gene: 5. The CDR3 DNA sequence: TGTGCCAGCAGTTTAGCCGGGACAGGGGAGTACGAGCAGTACTTC. Its translation: CASSLAGTGEYEQYF.